Each of the 20 T cell receptor beta chains below was sequenced from the same sample in a study of beta chain features in type 1 diabetes. Study conclusions and caveats: Significant though moderate, a shortening of TCRB CDR3s appeared in all four CD4+ subsets of Type 1 diabetes patients.

No cognate antigen is known for these TCRs. Expressed TCRB transcripts were sequenced, since all the RNA that had been isolated was reverse transcribed. The assay was immunoSEQ multiplex PCR, and TCRdb's table has in-frame clones only and misses some. Of about 260,000 clones listed, approximately 20% are singletons. Sequencing was done on a sample of naive CD4+ T cells from blood. Every receptor here comes from a woman in her forties with type 1 diabetes.

This clone was found a few times. The chain recombines TRBV4-1 with TRBJ2-1; D is possibly TRBD1 (6 bases). This CDR3 has 19 amino acids. The germline CDR1 and CDR2 sequences are MGHRA and YSYEKL. V was cut by 0 bases and J by 5 bases, with 23 bases left in between. The CDR3 loop is CASSQDEVRGLGINNEQFF. CDR3 DNA: TGCGCCAGCAGCCAAGACGAGGTCAGGGGCTTAGGGATCAACAATGAGCAGTTCTTC.

In DNA form, the CDR3 reads TGTGCCAGCTCACCCTCGGGGAACAGATTAACCTACGAGCAGTACTTC. It translates to CASSPSGNRLTYEQYF. V gene TRBV18 combines with J gene TRBJ2-7, with D possibly being TRBD2 (5 bases). Germline CDR1 KGHSH, CDR2 LQKENI. The CDR3 spans 16 residues. The V and J ends lost 3 bases and 2 bases respectively, with 17 bases between them.

This rearrangement joins TRBV28 to TRBJ1-1; 7 bases fit TRBD1. The CDR3 runs 13 residues. Germline V gene sequence: CDR1 MDHEN, CDR2 SYDVKM. V gave up 7 bases and J gave up 6 bases; unmatched junction bases: 8. The CDR3 protein is CASIADRSAEAFF. The CDR3 DNA is TGTGCCAGCATCGCGGACAGGAGCGCTGAAGCTTTCTTT.

The chain has TRBV6-5 and TRBJ2-7, with 8 bases that match TRBD1. The CDR3 sequence is 15 residues long. The V gene's germline CDR1 is MNHEY and CDR2 SVGAGI. V trimming: 4 bases; J trimming: 5 bases; junction bases outside the gene matches: 10. The CDR3 sequence: CASSSAGTGYNEQYF. Here the CDR3 DNA reads TGTGCCAGCAGTTCTGCCGGGACAGGTTACAACGAGCAGTACTTC.

This clone was counted a few times. This chain connects TRBV9 to TRBJ1-2; 9 nucleotides agree with TRBD1. The CDR3 is 15 residues long. V trimming: 3 bases; J trimming: 2 bases; junction bases outside the gene matches: 5. Per the germline V gene, CDR1 is SGDLS and CDR2 is YYNGEE. As DNA, the CDR3 is TGTGCCAGCAGCGCCCAGACAGGGGGAAACTATGGCTACACCTTC. This codes for CASSAQTGGNYGYTF.

This sequence joins TRBV4-2 and TRBJ1-1; D remains unclear. Germline lookup yields CDR1 LGHNA and CDR2 YNFKEQ. V lost 0 bases and J 5 bases, leaving 16 bases between the germline ends. The CDR3 length is 16 residues. The CDR3 region is CASSQDPGVDGTEAFF. CDR3 sequence (DNA): TGTGCCAGCAGCCAAGATCCCGGGGTGGATGGTACTGAAGCTTTCTTT.

This clone was observed a few times. V and J are TRBV7-9 and TRBJ2-7; D call uncertain. Per the germline V gene, CDR1 is SEHNR and CDR2 is FQNEAQ (reference sequence). V lost 2 bases, J lost 1 base, and 6 bases lay in between. This CDR3 is built from 13 residues. CDR3 in amino acids: CASSLSPSYEQYF. The CDR3 DNA reads TGTGCCAGCAGCTTAAGCCCGTCCTACGAGCAGTACTTC.

The V and J genes are TRBV5-4 and TRBJ2-7; 11 bases map to TRBD1. The CDR3 sequence is 15 residues long. Germline V lookup: CDR1 SGHNT, CDR2 YYREEE (reference sequence). Unmatched junction bases numbered 9, after V lost 3 bases and J lost 7 bases. The CDR3 reads CASSSVAGTGGEQYF. The DNA for the CDR3 is TGTGCCAGCAGCTCCGTCGCCGGGACAGGGGGGGAGCAGTACTTC.

The V call is TRBV28, the J call TRBJ1-6, with TRBD1 identical over 10 bases. The length of the CDR3 is 14 residues. The germline CDR1 and CDR2 sequences are MDHEN and SYDVKM. The V and J ends lost 6 bases and 9 bases, in that order; junction bases with no gene match: 5. The CDR3: CASRGGQGFSPLHF. The CDR3 nucleotides are TGTGCCAGCAGAGGGGGACAGGGGTTTTCACCCCTCCACTTT.

V is TRBV11-3 and J is TRBJ2-2; possible D gene TRBD2, 5 bases. The CDR3 loop spans 15 amino acids. From germline, CDR1 is SGHNT and CDR2 YENEEA. V was trimmed by 0 bases and J by 7 bases, leaving 12 bases between them. The CDR3 DNA reads TGTGCCAGCAGCTTAGATAACACGGGGAGCGGGGAGCTGTTTTTT. Amino acid sequence: CASSLDNTGSGELFF.

In this sample, this clone turned up a few times. The chain uses TRBV7-9 and TRBJ2-3; D is perhaps TRBD1 (5 bases). V shed 6 bases and J shed 2 bases, with 12 bases lying between them. CDR3 size: 14 residues. From germline, CDR1 is SEHNR and CDR2 FQNEAQ (reference sequence). CDR3 region: CASRSDSATDTQYF. The CDR3 DNA follows: TGTGCCAGCAGATCCGACAGCGCCACAGATACGCAGTATTTT.

The chain employs TRBV2 and TRBJ2-7, with TRBD2 as a possible D gene (5 bases). The CDR3 contains 11 residues. From germline, CDR1 is SNHLY and CDR2 FYNNEI. The V and J ends lost 4 bases and 12 bases respectively, with 13 bases between them. CDR3 region: CASSGGIRGYF. CDR3 DNA: TGTGCCAGCAGTGGCGGTATACGGGGGTACTTC.

The chain has TRBV19 and TRBJ2-7; maybe TRBD1 (5 bases). Deletions cut 5 bases from V and 3 bases from J, with 20 bases between. Germline loops: CDR1 LNHDA, CDR2 SQIVND (reference sequence). The CDR3 spans 16 residues. CDR3 in DNA: TGTGCCAGTAGTGTCCAGGGAATCGCCACAATCTACGAGCAGTACTTC. Translated, it gives CASSVQGIATIYEQYF.

In its sample, this clone was seen a few times. The gene calls are TRBV19 and TRBJ2-1; 12 nucleotides agree with TRBD1. The CDR3 is made up of 14 amino acids. The J segment lost 9 bases and the V segment lost 6 bases, leaving 6 bases of the junction unmatched. Germline V gives CDR1 LNHDA, CDR2 SQIVND (reference sequence). The CDR3 region has the DNA TGTGCCAGTAGACGGGGGACAGGGGGCGGTGAGCAGTTCTTC. Translating gives CASRRGTGGGEQFF.

The rearrangement joins TRBV28 to TRBJ2-3; D may be TRBD2 (6 bases). Germline CDR1 is MDHEN and CDR2 is SYDVKM. V shed 1 base and J shed 2 bases, with 10 bases lying between them. The CDR3 totals 15 residues. Here the CDR3 reads CASSLLGGTTDTQYF. CDR3 DNA sequence: TGTGCCAGCAGTTTATTGGGCGGGACCACAGATACGCAGTATTTT.

This clone was counted a few times. The V call is TRBV7-9, the J call TRBJ2-7, with TRBD2 matching over 8 bases. Germline V lookup: CDR1 SEHNR, CDR2 FQNEAQ (reference sequence). With 4 bases clipped from V and 3 bases from J, the junction kept 8 bases outside the gene matches. This CDR3 comprises 15 residues. The CDR3 nucleotides are TGTGCCAGCAGCTCCCCCAGCGGGAGCCTCTACGAGCAGTACTTC. It translates to CASSSPSGSLYEQYF.

The chain uses TRBV28 and TRBJ2-7, with a weak D call TRBD1 (6 bases). Germline V gives CDR1 MDHEN, CDR2 SYDVKM. V was trimmed by 1 base and J by 6 bases, leaving 10 bases between them. The CDR3 has 13 amino acids. CDR3 loop: CASSLSRGSEQYF. The DNA of the CDR3 is TGTGCCAGCAGTTTATCAAGGGGGAGCGAGCAGTACTTC.

The chain couples TRBV28 to TRBJ1-2, with D perhaps matching TRBD1 (5 bases). The V end was cut by 3 bases, the J end by 3 bases, with 8 bases between. This CDR3 has 13 amino acids. Germline loops: CDR1 MDHEN, CDR2 SYDVKM. For the CDR3, the DNA is TGTGCCAGCAGTTTGGGACTCCACTATGGCTACACCTTC. It is translated as CASSLGLHYGYTF.

This chain uses TRBV10-3 with TRBJ1-5; no definite D call. This CDR3 is 15 amino acids long. The germline gives CDR1 ENHRY, CDR2 SYGVKD. V lost 4 bases and J lost 6, with 16 bases in between. The CDR3 region has the DNA TGTGCCATCAGTGGCCTTGATCCCGGCGGTCAGCCCCAGCATTTT. Protein sequence: CAISGLDPGGQPQHF.

As for this clone: The same CDR3 is also encoded by other DNA sequences in this sample. The gene calls are TRBV5-1 and TRBJ1-1; no firm D call. The V gene's germline CDR1 is SGHRS and CDR2 YFSETQ. This CDR3 has 14 amino acids. V shed 0 bases and J shed 0 bases, with 6 bases lying between them. The CDR3, as DNA: TGCGCCAGCAGCTTGGACAGCTTGAACACTGAAGCTTTCTTT. Protein sequence: CASSLDSLNTEAFF.